This T cell receptor beta chain was observed in a study of T cells in tuberculosis. CDR1 SGHTA and CDR2 FQGNSA come from the germline V gene. The CDR3 is made up of 15 amino acids. V gave up 4 bases and J gave up 0 bases; unmatched junction bases: 2. Only in-frame clones appear in the TCRdb table, and some are missing; sequencing was by immunoSEQ multiplex PCR. The sample contains around 38,000 clones, nearly 95% of which appear only once. This receptor was taken from a donor between 10 and 35 years old with latent tuberculosis or without tuberculosis infection. Sequencing used PBMCs. The chain has TRBV7-2 and TRBJ2-2, with TRBD1 matching over 7 bases. The CDR3 DNA is TGTGCCAGCAGCTCTCAGGGGGCGAACACCGGGGAGCTGTTTTTT. It is translated as CASSSQGANTGELFF.